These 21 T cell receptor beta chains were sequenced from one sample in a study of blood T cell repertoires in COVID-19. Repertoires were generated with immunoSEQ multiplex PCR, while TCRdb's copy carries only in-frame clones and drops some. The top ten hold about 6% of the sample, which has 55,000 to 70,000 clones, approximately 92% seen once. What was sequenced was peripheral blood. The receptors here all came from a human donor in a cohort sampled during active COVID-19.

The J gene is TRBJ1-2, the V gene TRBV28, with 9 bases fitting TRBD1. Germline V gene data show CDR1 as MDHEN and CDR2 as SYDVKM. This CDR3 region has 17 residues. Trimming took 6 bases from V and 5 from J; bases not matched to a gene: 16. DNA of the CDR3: TGTGCCAGCAGACCCCCTTCCGGGACAGGGAGGGCGTATGGCTACACCTTC. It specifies CASRPPSGTGRAYGYTF.

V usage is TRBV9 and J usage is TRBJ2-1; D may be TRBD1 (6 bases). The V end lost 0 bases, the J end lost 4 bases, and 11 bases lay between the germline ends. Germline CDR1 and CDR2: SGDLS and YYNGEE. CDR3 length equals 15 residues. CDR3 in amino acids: CASSVDRVEYNEQFF. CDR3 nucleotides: TGTGCCAGCAGCGTAGACAGGGTCGAATACAATGAGCAGTTCTTC.

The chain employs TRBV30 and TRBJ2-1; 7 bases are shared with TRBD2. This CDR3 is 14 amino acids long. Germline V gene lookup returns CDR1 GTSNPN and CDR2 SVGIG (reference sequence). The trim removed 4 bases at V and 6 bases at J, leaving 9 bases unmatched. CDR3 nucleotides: TGTGCCTGGACCCGGGACTACTCGGTCAATGAGCAGTTCTTC. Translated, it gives CAWTRDYSVNEQFF.

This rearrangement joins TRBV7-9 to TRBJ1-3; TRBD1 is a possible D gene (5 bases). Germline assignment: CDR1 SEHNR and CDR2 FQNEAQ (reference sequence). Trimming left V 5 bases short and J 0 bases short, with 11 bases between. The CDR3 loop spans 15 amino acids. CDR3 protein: CASSPGGNSGNTIYF. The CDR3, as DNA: TGTGCCAGCAGCCCCGGGGGGAACTCTGGAAACACCATATATTTT.

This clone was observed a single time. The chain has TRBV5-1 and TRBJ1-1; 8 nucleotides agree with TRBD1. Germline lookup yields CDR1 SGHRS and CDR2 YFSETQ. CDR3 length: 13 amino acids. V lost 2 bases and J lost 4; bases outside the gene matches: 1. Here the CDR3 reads CASSLQGVTEAFF. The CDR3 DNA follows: TGCGCCAGCAGCTTACAGGGGGTCACTGAAGCTTTCTTT.

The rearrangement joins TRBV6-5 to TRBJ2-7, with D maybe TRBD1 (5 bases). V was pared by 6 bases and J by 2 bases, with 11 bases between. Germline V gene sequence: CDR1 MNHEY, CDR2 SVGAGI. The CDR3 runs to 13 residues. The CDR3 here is CASRLDSTYEQYF. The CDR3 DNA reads TGTGCCAGCAGACTCGACAGCACCTACGAGCAGTACTTC.

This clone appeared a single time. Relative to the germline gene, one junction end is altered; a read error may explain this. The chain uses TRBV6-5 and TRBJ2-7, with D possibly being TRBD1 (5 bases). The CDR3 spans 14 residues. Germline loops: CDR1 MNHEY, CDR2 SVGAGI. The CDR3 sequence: CASSSIQGSSEQYF. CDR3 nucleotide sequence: TGTGCCAGCAGTTCGATTCAGGGATCCTCCGAGCAGTACTTC.

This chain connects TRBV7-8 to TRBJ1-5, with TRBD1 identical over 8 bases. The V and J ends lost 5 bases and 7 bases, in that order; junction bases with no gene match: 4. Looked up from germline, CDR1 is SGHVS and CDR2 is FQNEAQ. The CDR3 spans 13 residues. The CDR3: CASSPQGAQPQHF. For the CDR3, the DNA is TGTGCCAGCAGCCCCCAGGGGGCACAGCCCCAGCATTTT.

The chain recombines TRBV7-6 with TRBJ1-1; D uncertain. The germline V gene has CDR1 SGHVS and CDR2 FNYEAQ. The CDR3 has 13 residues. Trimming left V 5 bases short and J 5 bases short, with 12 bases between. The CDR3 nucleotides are TGTGCCAGCAGCCTCCCCCCGGGAACTGAAGCTTTCTTT. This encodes CASSLPPGTEAFF.

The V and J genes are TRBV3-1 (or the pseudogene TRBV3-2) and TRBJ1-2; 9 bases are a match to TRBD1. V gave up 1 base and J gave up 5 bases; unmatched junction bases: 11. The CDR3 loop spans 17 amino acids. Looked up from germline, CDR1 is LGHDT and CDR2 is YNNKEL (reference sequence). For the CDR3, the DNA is TGTGCCAGCAGCCAAGTTTCGGGACAGGGACGTGGGTATGGCTACACCTTC. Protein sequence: CASSQVSGQGRGYGYTF.

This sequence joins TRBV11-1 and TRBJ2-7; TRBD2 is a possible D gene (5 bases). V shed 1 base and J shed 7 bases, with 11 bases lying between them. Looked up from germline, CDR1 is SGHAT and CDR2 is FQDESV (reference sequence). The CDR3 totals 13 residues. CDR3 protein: CASSLGAGWEQYF. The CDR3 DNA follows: TGTGCCAGCAGCTTAGGGGCGGGCTGGGAGCAGTACTTC.

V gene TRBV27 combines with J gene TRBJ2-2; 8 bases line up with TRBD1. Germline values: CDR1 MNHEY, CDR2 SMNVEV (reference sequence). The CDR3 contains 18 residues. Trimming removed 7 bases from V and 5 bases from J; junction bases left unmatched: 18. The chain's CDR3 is CASNVFTGRDRSTGELFF. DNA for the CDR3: TGTGCCAGCAATGTTTTCACAGGTCGGGACAGGTCAACCGGGGAGCTGTTTTTT.

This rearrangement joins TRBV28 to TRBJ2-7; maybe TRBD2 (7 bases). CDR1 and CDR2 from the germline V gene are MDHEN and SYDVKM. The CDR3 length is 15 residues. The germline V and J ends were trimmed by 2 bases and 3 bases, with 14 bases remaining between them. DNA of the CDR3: TGTGCCAGCAGTTTAGTGGGGGGGCCGGTCTACGAGCAGTACTTC. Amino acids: CASSLVGGPVYEQYF.

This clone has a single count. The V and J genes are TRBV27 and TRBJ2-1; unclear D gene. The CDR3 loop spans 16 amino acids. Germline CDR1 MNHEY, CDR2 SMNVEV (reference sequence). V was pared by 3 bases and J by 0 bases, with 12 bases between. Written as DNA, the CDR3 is TGTGCCAGCAGTTTTTTTGCGGTGAGCTCCTACAATGAGCAGTTCTTC. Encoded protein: CASSFFAVSSYNEQFF.

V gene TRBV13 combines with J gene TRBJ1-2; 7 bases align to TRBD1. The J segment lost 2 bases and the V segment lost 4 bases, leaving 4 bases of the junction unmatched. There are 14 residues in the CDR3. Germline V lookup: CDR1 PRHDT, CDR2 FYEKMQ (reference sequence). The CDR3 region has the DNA TGTGCCAGCAGCTCCGGGACAGAGAACTATGGCTACACCTTC. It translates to CASSSGTENYGYTF. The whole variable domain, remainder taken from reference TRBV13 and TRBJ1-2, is AAGVIQSPRHLIKEKRETATLKCYPIPRHDTVYWYQQGPGQDPQFLISFYEKMQSDKGSIPDRFSAQQFSDYHSELNMSSLELGDSALYFCASSSGTENYGYTFGSGTRLTVV.

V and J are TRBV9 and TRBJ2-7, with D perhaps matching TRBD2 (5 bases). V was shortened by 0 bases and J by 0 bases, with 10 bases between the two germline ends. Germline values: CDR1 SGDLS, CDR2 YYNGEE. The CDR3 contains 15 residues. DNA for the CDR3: TGTGCCAGCAGCGTAGGGCCGGGGAGCTCCTACGAGCAGTACTTC. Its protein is CASSVGPGSSYEQYF.

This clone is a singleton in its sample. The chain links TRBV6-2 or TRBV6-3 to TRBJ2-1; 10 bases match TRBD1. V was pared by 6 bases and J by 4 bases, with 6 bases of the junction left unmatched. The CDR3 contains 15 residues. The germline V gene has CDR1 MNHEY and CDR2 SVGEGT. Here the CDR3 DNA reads TGTGCCAGCAGCGTCCGGGACAGGGGATACAATGAGCAGTTCTTC. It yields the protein CASSVRDRGYNEQFF.

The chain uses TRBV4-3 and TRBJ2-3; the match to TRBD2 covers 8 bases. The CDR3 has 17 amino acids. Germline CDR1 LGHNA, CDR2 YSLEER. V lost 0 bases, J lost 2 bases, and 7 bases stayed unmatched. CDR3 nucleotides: TGCGCCAGCAGCCAAGATCAAGGGACTAGACTCACAGATACGCAGTATTTT. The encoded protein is CASSQDQGTRLTDTQYF.

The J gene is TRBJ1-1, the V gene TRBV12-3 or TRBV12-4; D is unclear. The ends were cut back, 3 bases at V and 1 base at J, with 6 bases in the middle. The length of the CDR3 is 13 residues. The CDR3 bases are TGTGCCAGCAGTTTTAGACAGAACACTGAAGCTTTCTTT. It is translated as CASSFRQNTEAFF.

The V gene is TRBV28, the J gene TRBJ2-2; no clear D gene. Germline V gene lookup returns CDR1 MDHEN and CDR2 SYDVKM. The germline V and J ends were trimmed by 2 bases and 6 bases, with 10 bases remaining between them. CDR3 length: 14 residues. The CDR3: CASSLGLVSGELFF. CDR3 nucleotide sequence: TGTGCCAGCAGTTTAGGGCTCGTGTCCGGGGAGCTGTTTTTT.

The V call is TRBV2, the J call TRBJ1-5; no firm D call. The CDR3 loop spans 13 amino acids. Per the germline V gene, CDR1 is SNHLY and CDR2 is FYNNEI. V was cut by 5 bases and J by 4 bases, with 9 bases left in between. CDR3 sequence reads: CASSPEENQPQHF. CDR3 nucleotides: TGTGCCAGCAGTCCAGAGGAAAATCAGCCCCAGCATTTT.